The rows below give T cell receptor beta chains drawn from one sample of a study of untreated major depressive disorder. Clones were read by immunoSEQ multiplex PCR, and TCRdb kept only the in-frame ones, dropping some. The profile shows some 21,000 clones, 89% of them singletons. Sequenced material: CD4+ T cells from PBMCs. The receptors come from a woman aged 40 to 50 in good health. Both conserved end residues are part of each CDR3. Fields, in order: clone size, V gene, D gene, J gene, CDR3 protein, CDR3 DNA. A D gene is named only where the DNA matches it firmly. Clone size is stated in some rows and not others, as once, few, many or a class when expanded.

once	TRBV4-1	.	TRBJ1-5	CASSQDPADPSNQPQHF	TGCGCCAGCAGCCAAGATCCGGCCGACCCTAGCAATCAGCCCCAGCATTTT
.	TRBV28	.	TRBJ2-7	CASSLQGPREQYF	TGTGCCAGCAGTTTGCAGGGGCCTCGAGAGCAGTACTTC
once	TRBV5-1	TRBD1	TRBJ2-3	CASSGVGQGTDTQYF	TGCGCCAGCAGCGGGGTAGGACAGGGCACAGATACGCAGTATTTT
.	TRBV5-1	.	TRBJ1-1	CASSLGQSNTEAFF	TGCGCCAGCAGCTTGGGACAGTCGAACACTGAAGCTTTCTTT
.	TRBV18	.	TRBJ1-6	CASSPAGRDSPLHF	TGTGCCAGCTCACCAGCAGGGAGGGATTCACCCCTCCACTTT
.	TRBV6-1	.	TRBJ1-5	CASSVRGTEPQHF	TGTGCCAGCAGTGTAAGGGGTACGGAGCCCCAGCATTTT
.	TRBV10-2	.	TRBJ2-2	CASSVPGKRDTGELFF	TGCGCCAGCAGTGTACCAGGGAAAAGGGACACCGGGGAGCTGTTTTTT
.	TRBV5-1	.	TRBJ2-1	CASSLEDAGARYNEQFF	TGCGCCAGCAGCTTGGAAGACGCGGGGGCCCGATACAATGAGCAGTTCTTC
few	TRBV2	.	TRBJ1-1	CASSEEDLNTEAFF	TGTGCCAGCAGTGAGGAAGACCTGAACACTGAAGCTTTCTTT
.	TRBV6-1	.	TRBJ1-2	CASRPDDNYGYTF	TGTGCCAGCCGGCCAGATGATAACTATGGCTACACCTTC
.	TRBV6-5	.	TRBJ1-2	CASSQGNYGYTF	TGTGCCAGCAGCCAAGGAAACTATGGCTACACCTTC
.	TRBV4-3	.	TRBJ2-5	CASSQEAGVSAGKTQYF	TGCGCCAGCAGCCAAGAAGCAGGGGTATCGGCGGGAAAGACCCAGTACTTC
.	TRBV15	.	TRBJ1-3	CATSRDPVAGNTIYF	TGTGCCACCAGCAGAGATCCGGTAGCTGGAAACACCATATATTTT
.	TRBV29-1	.	TRBJ2-7	CSARQDPFTFYEQYF	TGCAGCGCTCGACAGGACCCCTTCACCTTTTACGAGCAGTACTTC
.	TRBV7-2	.	TRBJ1-6	CASSLGPGLSPLHF	TGTGCCAGCAGCTTAGGGCCAGGGCTTTCACCCCTCCACTTT
.	TRBV5-4	TRBD1	TRBJ2-1	CASSSDRGYNEQFF	TGTGCCAGCAGCTCGGACAGGGGCTACAATGAGCAGTTCTTC
few	TRBV25-1	.	TRBJ2-1	CASSPSRAGAVTVNEQFF	TGTGCCAGCAGTCCATCTCGTGCCGGCGCAGTGACAGTAAATGAGCAGTTCTTC
.	TRBV28	TRBD2	TRBJ2-1	CASSHGTSGTTYEQFF	TGTGCCAGCAGTCACGGGACTAGCGGCACTACGTATGAGCAGTTCTTC
.	TRBV6-1	TRBD1	TRBJ2-1	CASTTTGGRFDEQFF	TGTGCCAGCACCACGACAGGGGGACGATTCGATGAGCAGTTCTTC
.	TRBV5-6	.	TRBJ2-1	CASSLIGEESNEQFF	TGTGCCAGCAGCTTGATCGGGGAGGAGTCCAATGAGCAGTTCTTC
once	TRBV28	.	TRBJ2-7	CASSLWRQGEQYF	TGTGCCAGCAGTTTATGGAGGCAGGGCGAGCAGTACTTC
.	TRBV4-1	TRBD2	TRBJ2-3	CASSLGTSVTDTQYF	TGCGCCAGCAGCCTCGGGACTAGCGTAACAGATACGCAGTATTTT
.	TRBV30	.	TRBJ1-2	CAWTPPIRDGYTF	TGTGCCTGGACCCCGCCAATCAGGGATGGCTACACCTTC
.	TRBV28	TRBD1	TRBJ1-2	CASSLGQGLYGYTF	TGTGCCAGCAGTTTGGGACAGGGACTCTATGGCTACACCTTC
.	TRBV6-1	TRBD1	TRBJ1-3	CASSGLPGQGTNTIYF	TGTGCCAGCAGTGGCCTTCCGGGACAGGGAACGAACACCATATATTTT
.	TRBV18	.	TRBJ2-7	CASSAVATAYEQYF	TGTGCCAGCTCTGCCGTAGCTACTGCCTACGAGCAGTACTTC
.	TRBV7-2	TRBD1	TRBJ2-7	CASSLAGTGIFVGGPREQYF	TGTGCCAGCAGCTTAGCCGGGACAGGGATCTTCGTGGGAGGGCCAAGGGAGCAGTACTTC
.	TRBV5-6	.	TRBJ1-2	CASSLGTNYGYTF	TGTGCCAGCAGCTTAGGGACAAACTATGGCTACACCTTC
once	TRBV7-9	.	TRBJ1-2	CASSPTGVATF	TGTGCCAGCAGCCCAACAGGTGTAGCCACCTTC
.	TRBV28	TRBD1	TRBJ1-3	CASSLWTGIGNTIYF	TGTGCCAGCAGTCTCTGGACAGGGATAGGAAACACCATATATTTT
.	TRBV30	.	TRBJ2-2	CAWSQGSHTGELFF	TGTGCCTGGAGTCAGGGGTCCCACACCGGGGAGCTGTTTTTT
.	TRBV6-5	TRBD2	TRBJ2-1	CATCGGGPYNEQFF	TGTGCCACCTGTGGCGGGGGACCTTACAATGAGCAGTTCTTC
.	TRBV4-1	.	TRBJ1-1	CASSQHLGGAFF	TGCGCCAGCAGCCAACACCTAGGGGGAGCTTTCTTT
.	TRBV6-5	TRBD1	TRBJ1-1	CASSLRGLGGTEAFF	TGTGCCAGCAGTCTGAGGGGGCTTGGGGGCACTGAAGCTTTCTTT
.	TRBV10-3	.	TRBJ2-1	CAISYSDIYNEQFF	TGTGCCATCAGTTACAGTGATATCTACAATGAGCAGTTCTTC
.	TRBV30	.	TRBJ1-2	CAWSVRQGNSYGYTF	TGTGCCTGGAGTGTACGGCAGGGGAACTCCTATGGCTACACCTTC
.	TRBV6-4	.	TRBJ2-2	CASSDSHTGELFF	TGTGCCAGCAGTGACTCCCATACCGGGGAGCTGTTTTTT
.	TRBV2	TRBD2	TRBJ2-1	CASSESSGRAAEQFF	TGTGCCAGCAGTGAATCTAGCGGGAGGGCCGCTGAGCAGTTCTTC
.	TRBV4-1	.	TRBJ1-3	CASSLTLSGSGNTIYF	TGCGCCAGCAGCCTAACACTGTCAGGCTCTGGAAACACCATATATTTT
.	TRBV27	TRBD2	TRBJ2-2	CASSLRLAGHGELFF	TGTGCCAGCAGTTTAAGACTAGCTGGTCACGGGGAGCTGTTTTTT